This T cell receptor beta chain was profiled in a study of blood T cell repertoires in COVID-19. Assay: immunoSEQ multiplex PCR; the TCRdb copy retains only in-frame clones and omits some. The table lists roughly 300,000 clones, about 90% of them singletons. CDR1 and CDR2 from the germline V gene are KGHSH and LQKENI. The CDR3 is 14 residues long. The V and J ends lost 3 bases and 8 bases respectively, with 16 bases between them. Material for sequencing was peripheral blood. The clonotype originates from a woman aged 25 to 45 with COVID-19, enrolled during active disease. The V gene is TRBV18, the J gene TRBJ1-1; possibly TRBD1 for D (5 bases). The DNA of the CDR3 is TGTGCCAGCTCACCCGGGACGGGCGGGGCGGAAGCTTTCTTT. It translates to CASSPGTGGAEAFF.